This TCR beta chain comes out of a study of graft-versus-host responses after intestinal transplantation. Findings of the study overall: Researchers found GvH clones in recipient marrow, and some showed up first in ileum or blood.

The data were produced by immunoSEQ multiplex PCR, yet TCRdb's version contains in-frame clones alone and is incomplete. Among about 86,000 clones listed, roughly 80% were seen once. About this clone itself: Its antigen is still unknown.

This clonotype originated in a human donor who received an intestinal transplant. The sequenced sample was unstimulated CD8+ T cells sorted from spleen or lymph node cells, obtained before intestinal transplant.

The CDR3 loop is CASSPGGDYAYEQYF. DNA for the CDR3: TGCGCCAGCAGCCCCGGGGGCGACTATGCCTACGAGCAGTACTTC. V gene TRBV4-1 combines with J gene TRBJ2-7; D might be TRBD1 or TRBD2, each matching 6 bases. Germline V gene sequence: CDR1 MGHRA, CDR2 YSYEKL. Trimming removed 4 bases at V and 2 bases at J, with 15 bases between. The CDR3 is made up of 15 amino acids.